The sequence of this TCR beta chain was determined in a study of blood T cell repertoires in COVID-19. Study-level background: PBMCs, B-cell-depleted T cells, or T cells provided the cDNA or gDNA that made up the material.

The table lists this clone with a count of one. V gave up 3 bases and J gave up 1 base, with 10 bases separating them. The CDR3 extends over 14 amino acids. From germline, CDR1 is SGHRS and CDR2 YFSETQ. Source study methods: The authors estimated nucleated cell counts from reference gene primer amplification. The protocol was immunoSEQ multiplex PCR, while the TCRdb copy is restricted to in-frame clones and leaves out a portion. That table gives V, J and clone size, and the DNA gave D and trimming. The table records some 35,000 clones, over 70% of them present only once. The source material was peripheral blood. The TCR originated in a man older than 75 with acute or convalescent COVID-19. This chain connects TRBV5-1 to TRBJ2-5, with D possibly being TRBD1 (6 bases). The CDR3 sequence is CASSWADSQETQYF. The CDR3 DNA reads TGCGCCAGCAGCTGGGCGGACAGCCAAGAGACCCAGTACTTC.